A selection of T cell receptor beta chains follows, all from one sample in a study of blood T cell repertoires in COVID-19. The repertoire was sequenced with immunoSEQ multiplex PCR; TCRdb's copy has only in-frame clones and lacks some. The sample has roughly 150,000 clones; 75% to 90% are singletons. The source material was peripheral blood. The receptors come from a woman of 80 years or more with acute or convalescent COVID-19. Each CDR3 is given with its conserved first and last residue. Each record gives: clone size, V gene, D gene, J gene, CDR3 DNA, CDR3 protein. The D gene is left open where the match is weak. The listing skips clone size in some rows; elsewhere it reads once, few, many or a size class.

abundance: NA; v_gene: TRBV27; d_gene: NA; j_gene: TRBJ2-1; CDR3nt: TGTGCCAGCAGTTTCTACCGTTCGCCCGATGAGCAGTTCTTC; CDR3aa: CASSFYRSPDEQFF
abundance: NA; v_gene: TRBV5-4; d_gene: TRBD1; j_gene: TRBJ2-3; CDR3nt: TGTGCCAGCAGCTCGACAGGGGCGACAGATACGCAGTATTTT; CDR3aa: CASSSTGATDTQYF
abundance: NA; v_gene: TRBV10-2; d_gene: TRBD2; j_gene: TRBJ2-1; CDR3nt: TGCGCCAGCAGTGAGTCGGGAGGGCTTTGGGTCGACAATGAGCAGTTCTTC; CDR3aa: CASSESGGLWVDNEQFF
abundance: NA; v_gene: TRBV9; d_gene: TRBD1; j_gene: TRBJ1-3; CDR3nt: TGTGCCAGCAGCGTAGGTGACAGGGGGCGCGGAAACACCATATATTTT; CDR3aa: CASSVGDRGRGNTIYF
abundance: NA; v_gene: TRBV5-6; d_gene: TRBD1; j_gene: TRBJ1-3; CDR3nt: TGTGCCAGCAGCTTGGGACAGGGTCGGAGCTCTGGAAACACCATATATTTT; CDR3aa: CASSLGQGRSSGNTIYF
abundance: NA; v_gene: TRBV29-1; d_gene: TRBD2; j_gene: TRBJ2-7; CDR3nt: TGCAGCGCCGAGGGGGGACTAGTCGGCGAGCAGTACTTC; CDR3aa: CSAEGGLVGEQYF
abundance: NA; v_gene: TRBV12-5; d_gene: TRBD2; j_gene: TRBJ2-5; CDR3nt: TGTGCTAGTGGTTTGGGACTAGCGGTACAAGAGACCCAGTACTTC; CDR3aa: CASGLGLAVQETQYF
abundance: NA; v_gene: TRBV5-1; d_gene: TRBD2; j_gene: TRBJ2-1; CDR3nt: TGCGCCAGCAGCCAAACTAGCGGGGCAAACAATGAGCAGTTCTTC; CDR3aa: CASSQTSGANNEQFF
abundance: NA; v_gene: TRBV5-1; d_gene: NA; j_gene: TRBJ2-3; CDR3nt: TGCGCCAGCAGCTTGGTGTTAGAAGCCTTTGTATCAGATACGCAGTATTTT; CDR3aa: CASSLVLEAFVSDTQYF
abundance: NA; v_gene: TRBV10-3; d_gene: TRBD2; j_gene: TRBJ2-5; CDR3nt: TGTGCCATCAGCCTTAGCGGGGGGGCCTTGGAGACCCAGTACTTC; CDR3aa: CAISLSGGALETQYF
abundance: NA; v_gene: TRBV7-2; d_gene: NA; j_gene: TRBJ1-1; CDR3nt: TGTGCCAGCAGCTCCGAGTACACCCCAGGAGGGACTGAAGCTTTCTTT; CDR3aa: CASSSEYTPGGTEAFF
abundance: NA; v_gene: TRBV30; d_gene: TRBD1; j_gene: TRBJ1-2; CDR3nt: TGTGCCTGGGATAGGACAGGGGGCTATGGCTACACCTTC; CDR3aa: CAWDRTGGYGYTF
abundance: NA; v_gene: TRBV7-9; d_gene: TRBD2; j_gene: TRBJ2-2; CDR3nt: TGTGCCAGCAGCCCCCTAGCGGGGTGGAACACCGGGGAGCTGTTTTTT; CDR3aa: CASSPLAGWNTGELFF
abundance: NA; v_gene: TRBV7-9; d_gene: TRBD1; j_gene: TRBJ2-1; CDR3nt: TGTGCCAGCAGCTTAGAACAGGGGAGCCATGAGCAGTTCTTC; CDR3aa: CASSLEQGSHEQFF
abundance: NA; v_gene: TRBV4-3; d_gene: NA; j_gene: TRBJ1-5; CDR3nt: TGCGCCAGCAGCCAAGATAGAGTGGGCTATCAGCCCCAGCATTTT; CDR3aa: CASSQDRVGYQPQHF
abundance: NA; v_gene: TRBV3-1/TRBV3-2; d_gene: TRBD1; j_gene: TRBJ1-1; CDR3nt: TGTGCCAGCAACCACAGGGGGGTCGCTGAAGCTTTCTTT; CDR3aa: CASNHRGVAEAFF
abundance: once; v_gene: TRBV18; d_gene: TRBD1; j_gene: TRBJ1-1; CDR3nt: TGTGCCAGCTCACCCCTCGGACAGGGGGCGCGGAACACTGAAGCTTTCTTT; CDR3aa: CASSPLGQGARNTEAFF
abundance: few; v_gene: TRBV11-2; d_gene: NA; j_gene: TRBJ2-2; CDR3nt: TGTGCCAGCAGCTTCTCCCAAGGCAGGGCGAACACCGGGGAGCTGTTTTTT; CDR3aa: CASSFSQGRANTGELFF
abundance: NA; v_gene: TRBV5-6; d_gene: TRBD1; j_gene: TRBJ1-1; CDR3nt: TGTGCCAGCAGCCCCTCCGGACAGGGAAACACTGAAGCTTTCTTT; CDR3aa: CASSPSGQGNTEAFF
abundance: NA; v_gene: TRBV7-2; d_gene: TRBD2; j_gene: TRBJ2-5; CDR3nt: TGTGCCAGCAGCTCGGGGAACAGCGGGGGGTTAGAGACCCAGTACTTC; CDR3aa: CASSSGNSGGLETQYF
abundance: NA; v_gene: TRBV6-1; d_gene: NA; j_gene: TRBJ1-5; CDR3nt: TGTGCCAGCAGTGAGTGGGAGGGAAGAGGCAATCAGCCCCAGCATTTT; CDR3aa: CASSEWEGRGNQPQHF
abundance: NA; v_gene: TRBV6-5; d_gene: TRBD1; j_gene: TRBJ2-4; CDR3nt: TGTGCCAGCAAAGGGACAGCCCCAGGGGACATTCAGTACTTC; CDR3aa: CASKGTAPGDIQYF
abundance: NA; v_gene: TRBV5-1; d_gene: NA; j_gene: TRBJ2-7; CDR3nt: TGCGCCAGCGCAGGGGGGCAGGGGGCCTACGAGCAGTACTTC; CDR3aa: CASAGGQGAYEQYF
abundance: NA; v_gene: TRBV4-3; d_gene: TRBD1; j_gene: TRBJ2-3; CDR3nt: TGCGCCAGCAGCCAAGAGTGGGATGTGGGACAGGGTCCCACAGATACGCAGTATTTT; CDR3aa: CASSQEWDVGQGPTDTQYF
abundance: NA; v_gene: TRBV5-1; d_gene: TRBD1; j_gene: TRBJ1-2; CDR3nt: TGCGCCAGCAGCTTGGAGGGGGACAGGGGGCCTGGCTACACCTTC; CDR3aa: CASSLEGDRGPGYTF
abundance: NA; v_gene: TRBV15; d_gene: NA; j_gene: TRBJ1-4; CDR3nt: TGTGCCACCAGCAGAGATTTCGGGACACCGAACAATGAAAAACTGTTTTTT; CDR3aa: CATSRDFGTPNNEKLFF
abundance: NA; v_gene: TRBV3-1/TRBV3-2; d_gene: TRBD2; j_gene: TRBJ2-1; CDR3nt: TGTGCCAGCAGCCAAGGATTAGGAGCGGGGACCTACAATGAGCAGTTCTTC; CDR3aa: CASSQGLGAGTYNEQFF
abundance: NA; v_gene: TRBV5-1; d_gene: TRBD2; j_gene: TRBJ2-5; CDR3nt: TGCGCCAGCAGCCCGGTTGGACTAGCGGGAGGGGAGACCCAGTACTTC; CDR3aa: CASSPVGLAGGETQYF
abundance: NA; v_gene: TRBV27; d_gene: NA; j_gene: TRBJ1-4; CDR3nt: TGTGCCAGCACTAACCTCAAAGGGGCTAATGAAAAACTGTTTTTT; CDR3aa: CASTNLKGANEKLFF
abundance: NA; v_gene: TRBV4-1; d_gene: TRBD1; j_gene: TRBJ1-2; CDR3nt: TGCGCCAGCAGCTCAGGACAGGGGGAGGGAAAATATGGCTACACCTTC; CDR3aa: CASSSGQGEGKYGYTF
abundance: NA; v_gene: TRBV5-1; d_gene: TRBD1; j_gene: TRBJ2-1; CDR3nt: TGCGCCAGCAGCTCCGACAGGGGGCACAATGAGCAGTTCTTC; CDR3aa: CASSSDRGHNEQFF
abundance: NA; v_gene: TRBV19; d_gene: TRBD1; j_gene: TRBJ2-7; CDR3nt: TGTGCCACCCGGGACAGGGGAGACGAGCAGTACTTC; CDR3aa: CATRDRGDEQYF
abundance: few; v_gene: TRBV7-8; d_gene: NA; j_gene: TRBJ1-5; CDR3nt: TGTGCCAGCAGCTTAGGGGTGCGGCAGCCCCAGCATTTT; CDR3aa: CASSLGVRQPQHF
abundance: NA; v_gene: TRBV19; d_gene: TRBD2; j_gene: TRBJ2-2; CDR3nt: TGTGCCAGCGAGCTAGCGGGGGTAAACACCGGGGAGCTGTTTTTT; CDR3aa: CASELAGVNTGELFF
abundance: few; v_gene: TRBV27; d_gene: NA; j_gene: TRBJ1-2; CDR3nt: TGTGCCAGCAGTACTGACAGGCGCAGGGGCTACACCTTC; CDR3aa: CASSTDRRRGYTF
abundance: NA; v_gene: TRBV5-1; d_gene: NA; j_gene: TRBJ1-3; CDR3nt: TGCGCCAGCAGAGGAGAGAATTCCGGAAACACCATATATTTT; CDR3aa: CASRGENSGNTIYF
abundance: NA; v_gene: TRBV5-5; d_gene: TRBD1; j_gene: TRBJ1-1; CDR3nt: TGTGCCAGCACCCCCGACAGGGGAGACACTGAAGCTTTCTTT; CDR3aa: CASTPDRGDTEAFF
abundance: NA; v_gene: TRBV15; d_gene: NA; j_gene: TRBJ2-5; CDR3nt: TGTGCCACCAGCAGAGATTTAGGTCTAGCGGAGACCCAGTACTTC; CDR3aa: CATSRDLGLAETQYF
abundance: NA; v_gene: TRBV11-2; d_gene: TRBD2; j_gene: TRBJ2-7; CDR3nt: TGTGCCAGCAGCCCCTTACGGAGCGGGGGGGTCGAGCAGTACTTC; CDR3aa: CASSPLRSGGVEQYF
abundance: NA; v_gene: TRBV3-1/TRBV3-2; d_gene: TRBD1; j_gene: TRBJ1-4; CDR3nt: TGTGCCAGCAGCCCCCGGACAGGATCATCTGCAACTAATGAAAAACTGTTTTTT; CDR3aa: CASSPRTGSSATNEKLFF
abundance: NA; v_gene: TRBV10-3; d_gene: TRBD1; j_gene: TRBJ1-2; CDR3nt: TGTGCCATCAGTACAGGGGTTGGCTACACCTTC; CDR3aa: CAISTGVGYTF
abundance: few; v_gene: TRBV3-1/TRBV3-2; d_gene: TRBD1; j_gene: TRBJ1-2; CDR3nt: TGTGCCAGCAGCCCGGACAGGAACTATGGCTACACCTTC; CDR3aa: CASSPDRNYGYTF
abundance: NA; v_gene: TRBV7-3; d_gene: TRBD1; j_gene: TRBJ1-2; CDR3nt: TGTGCCAGCAGCCAAGGGACAGGGATTGGCTACACCTTC; CDR3aa: CASSQGTGIGYTF
abundance: NA; v_gene: TRBV24-1; d_gene: NA; j_gene: TRBJ2-5; CDR3nt: TGTGCCACCAGTGATGCCGACAGGCAAGAGACCCAGTACTTC; CDR3aa: CATSDADRQETQYF
abundance: NA; v_gene: TRBV7-2; d_gene: NA; j_gene: TRBJ1-6; CDR3nt: TGTGCCAGCAGCCCACAAGGACTCTCGAATAATTCACCCCTCCACTTT; CDR3aa: CASSPQGLSNNSPLHF
abundance: once; v_gene: TRBV20-1; d_gene: NA; j_gene: TRBJ1-1; CDR3nt: TGCAGTGCTCTCCCAGCTTTCTTT; CDR3aa: CSALPAFF